One TCR beta chain is described in this entry. The data originate from a study of cytomegalovirus exposure and HLA in healthy donors. Study-wide background: Researchers previously reported finding 100 million or so unique TCR beta sequences from about 170 million T cells. There were some 81 million unique TCRs (from HLA-typed donors) in an early data release. Most donors, about 82% of 398 genotyped, fell in the Caucasian-associated ancestry cluster.

These donors counted as nominally healthy when sampled, but unrecorded immune exposures were likely. Germline V gene data show CDR1 as SGHAT and CDR2 as FQNNGV. The germline V and J ends were trimmed by 4 bases and 3 bases, with 5 bases remaining between them. There are 12 residues in the CDR3. PCR was performed using 60 Vbeta and 13 Jbeta primers. This table comes from immunoSEQ multiplex PCR, and its TCRdb copy is limited to in-frame clones, with some not included. The sample contains about 150,000 clones, about 85% of which appear only once. The chain carries TRBV11-2 and TRBJ2-3, with D uncertain. This TCR was sampled from a human donor in good health. Sequencing was performed on PBMCs. The CDR3 is CASSYSTDTQYF. CDR3 DNA: TGTGCCAGCAGCTATTCAACAGATACGCAGTATTTT.